This TCR beta chain was obtained from a study of blood T cell repertoires in COVID-19. The protocol was immunoSEQ multiplex PCR, while the TCRdb copy is restricted to in-frame clones and leaves out a portion. This sample yields roughly 98,000 clones, of which 75% to 85% are seen a single time; 10% to 15% belongs to the top ten. Germline V gives CDR1 SGHVS, CDR2 FQNEAQ. CDR3 size: 16 residues. The V segment lost 2 bases and the J segment 1 base; nucleotides outside the gene matches: 1. The sequence derives from a human donor in a cohort sampled during active COVID-19. This rearrangement joins TRBV7-8 to TRBJ2-2; 10 nucleotides match TRBD1. The specimen sequenced was peripheral blood. The CDR3 nucleotides are TGTGCCAGCAGCTTAAGGACAGGGGGGAACACCGGGGAGCTGTTTTTT. This sequence encodes CASSLRTGGNTGELFF.